These 2 T cell receptor beta chains originate from one sample sequenced in a study of shared clonotypes between healthy human individuals. Profiling relied on immunoSEQ multiplex PCR, and the TCRdb table lists in-frame clones only, not all of them. Here the sample spans 2 million or so clones, about 95% being singletons. CD45RO-negative cells were positively selected for CCR7, leaving out terminally differentiated effector memory CD45RA+ cells. The sample comprised naive CD8+ T cells sorted from blood. The receptor source for this set is a man aged 18 to 30 in good health.

This clone has a single count. Other nucleotide sequences from this sample produce the same CDR3. The chain carries TRBV7-2 and TRBJ2-2; D unclear. The germline V and J ends were trimmed by 8 bases and 3 bases, with 7 bases remaining between them. CDR1 and CDR2 (germline): SGHTA, FQGNSA. The length of the CDR3 is 12 residues. The CDR3 reads CASSPDTGELFF. CDR3 DNA sequence: TGTGCCAGCTCGCCGGACACCGGGGAGCTGTTTTTT.

This clone was detected a few times. Other nucleotide sequences from this sample produce the same CDR3. The chain employs TRBV10-2 and TRBJ2-7; D ambiguous. This CDR3 contains 11 residues. The V end lost 3 bases, the J end lost 1 base, and 1 base lay between the germline ends. Germline V lookup: CDR1 WSHSY, CDR2 SAAADI. CDR3 coding DNA: TGCGCCAGCAGTGAATCCTACGAGCAGTACTTC. It yields the protein CASSESYEQYF.